What follows is one TCR beta chain and its context. Antigen: not known. Method: immunoSEQ multiplex PCR; TCRdb's copy keeps in-frame clones and lacks some. The sample consists of approximately 80,000 clones, 94% of them appearing once. On cycle 4 day 1 and cycle 7 day 1, as well as at baseline, blood was sampled. The data belong to a study of OX40 agonist ivuxolimab in advanced cancers. Background on the study: Clinicians treated patients with ivuxolimab, an agonistic anti-OX40 (CD134) antibody. Study-level results: On average, a greater number of expanded clones characterised CD8+ T cells relative to CD4+. At doses 0.1 to 3.0 mg/kg, CD4+ and CD8+ clones expanded.

Trimming took off 3 bases at V and 0 bases at J, with 9 bases between the two ends. Germline V lookup: CDR1 MNHEY, CDR2 SVGAGI. CDR3 size: 15 residues. The sequence came from an adult with an advanced solid tumor such as melanoma, head and neck, liver or kidney cancer. The chain recombines TRBV6-5 with TRBJ2-1; no reliable D call. The specimen comprised CD4+ or CD8+ T cells sorted from blood, sampled in a trial of the OX40 agonist ivuxolimab. The CDR3 coding sequence is TGTGCCAGCAGTTATCACTCTAGCTCCTACAATGAGCAGTTCTTC. This sequence encodes CASSYHSSSYNEQFF.